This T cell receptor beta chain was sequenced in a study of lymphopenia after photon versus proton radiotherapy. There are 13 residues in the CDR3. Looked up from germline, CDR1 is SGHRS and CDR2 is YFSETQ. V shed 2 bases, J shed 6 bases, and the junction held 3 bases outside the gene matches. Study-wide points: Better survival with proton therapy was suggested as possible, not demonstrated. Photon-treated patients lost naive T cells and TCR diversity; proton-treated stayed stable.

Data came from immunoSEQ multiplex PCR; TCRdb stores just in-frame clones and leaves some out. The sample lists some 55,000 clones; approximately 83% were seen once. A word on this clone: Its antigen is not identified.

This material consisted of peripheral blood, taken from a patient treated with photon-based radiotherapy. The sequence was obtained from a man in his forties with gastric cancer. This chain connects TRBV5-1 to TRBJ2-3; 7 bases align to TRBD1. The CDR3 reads CASSLGGLDTQYF. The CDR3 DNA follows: TGCGCCAGCAGCTTAGGGGGCCTCGATACGCAGTATTTT.